Listed below are T cell receptor beta chains from one sample, sequenced in a study of blood T cell repertoires in COVID-19. This table comes from immunoSEQ multiplex PCR, and its TCRdb copy is limited to in-frame clones, with some not included. The sample lists tens of thousands of clones, roughly 80% occurring once. Sequenced input: peripheral blood. The receptors shown here come from a man aged 50-59 years with active COVID-19. Each CDR3 is given with its conserved first and last residue. Fields, in order: clone size, J gene, D gene, CDR3 length, V gene, CDR3 protein, CDR3 DNA. A D gene is named only where the DNA matches it firmly. Rows give clone size only sometimes, using once, few, many, or a class for an expanded clone.

size: -
J: TRBJ1-2
D: -
length: 13
V: TRBV12-3/TRBV12-4
CDR3: CASSPQVNYGYTF
DNA: TGTGCCAGCAGTCCCCAGGTTAACTATGGCTACACCTTC

size: -
J: TRBJ2-6
D: -
length: 16
V: TRBV5-1
CDR3: CASSLGGYSGANVLTF
DNA: TGCGCCAGCAGCCTAGGGGGTTACTCTGGGGCCAACGTCCTGACTTTC

size: -
J: TRBJ2-5
D: TRBD2
length: 16
V: TRBV4-1
CDR3: CASSPQGGLEPQTQYF
DNA: TGCGCCAGCAGCCCCCAAGGGGGACTAGAGCCGCAGACCCAGTACTTC

size: -
J: TRBJ1-2
D: -
length: 16
V: TRBV9
CDR3: CASSPRGLQNHLGYTF
DNA: TGTGCCAGCAGCCCCAGGGGCCTCCAGAACCATCTGGGCTACACCTTC

size: -
J: TRBJ1-2
D: TRBD1
length: 13
V: TRBV5-1
CDR3: CASSLDRGGGYTF
DNA: TGCGCCAGCAGCCTGGACAGGGGAGGAGGCTACACCTTC

size: -
J: TRBJ1-3
D: -
length: 18
V: TRBV4-1
CDR3: CASSFSDYGRISGNTIYF
DNA: TGCGCCAGCAGCTTCTCGGACTACGGACGGATCTCTGGAAACACCATATATTTT

size: -
J: TRBJ1-5
D: TRBD1
length: 14
V: TRBV15
CDR3: CATTRDRGNQPQHF
DNA: TGTGCCACCACCAGGGACAGGGGAAATCAGCCCCAGCATTTT

size: once
J: TRBJ2-2
D: -
length: 14
V: TRBV11-3
CDR3: CASSVLGGTGELFF
DNA: TGTGCCAGCAGCGTCCTAGGGGGCACCGGGGAGCTGTTTTTT

size: -
J: TRBJ2-3
D: TRBD2
length: 14
V: TRBV7-8
CDR3: CAGGSGGASDTQYF
DNA: TGTGCCGGTGGGAGCGGGGGTGCGTCAGATACGCAGTATTTT

size: -
J: TRBJ2-7
D: -
length: 15
V: TRBV5-1
CDR3: CASSFDTTATYEQYF
DNA: TGCGCCAGCAGCTTTGACACAACAGCAACCTACGAGCAGTACTTC

size: -
J: TRBJ2-1
D: -
length: 15
V: TRBV3-1/TRBV3-2
CDR3: CASSQTTGSYNEQFF
DNA: TGTGCCAGCAGCCAAACGACAGGTTCCTACAATGAGCAGTTCTTC

size: -
J: TRBJ1-2
D: -
length: 15
V: TRBV6-1
CDR3: CASSEIRGRYYGYTF
DNA: TGTGCCAGCAGTGAAATACGTGGCAGGTACTATGGCTACACCTTC

size: -
J: TRBJ1-1
D: -
length: 13
V: TRBV15
CDR3: CATSRGGYTEAFF
DNA: TGTGCCACCAGCAGGGGGGGGTATACTGAAGCTTTCTTT

size: -
J: TRBJ2-1
D: -
length: 13
V: TRBV28
CDR3: CASSITRVNEQFF
DNA: TGTGCCAGCAGTATCACCAGGGTCAATGAGCAGTTCTTC

size: -
J: TRBJ2-7
D: -
length: 13
V: TRBV11-2
CDR3: CASSLASPYEQYF
DNA: TGTGCCAGCAGCTTAGCTAGCCCCTACGAGCAGTACTTC

size: -
J: TRBJ2-5
D: -
length: 14
V: TRBV5-1
CDR3: CASSYQGLEETQYF
DNA: TGCGCCAGCAGCTACCAGGGGCTGGAGGAGACCCAGTACTTC

size: -
J: TRBJ2-5
D: -
length: 18
V: TRBV9
CDR3: CASSVGVGGRGYQETQYF
DNA: TGTGCCAGCAGCGTAGGCGTGGGAGGCCGAGGGTACCAAGAGACCCAGTACTTC

size: -
J: TRBJ1-1
D: -
length: 14
V: TRBV7-9
CDR3: CASALMQGSTEAFF
DNA: TGTGCCAGCGCCCTCATGCAGGGGAGCACTGAAGCTTTCTTT